Presented here are 30 T cell receptor beta chains from one specimen sequenced in a study of blood T cell repertoires in COVID-19. The repertoire was sequenced with immunoSEQ multiplex PCR; TCRdb's copy has only in-frame clones and lacks some. The data show more than 110,000 clones, almost 80% seen once. Specimen: PBMCs or T cells enriched from blood (not recorded which). These receptors all come from a woman aged 45-59 years who had recovered from COVID-19.

This chain joins TRBV6-5 and TRBJ2-3; 13 bases line up with TRBD2. In germline, CDR1 is MNHEY, CDR2 SVGAGI. V was clipped by 7 bases and J by 3 bases; unmatched bases: 4. This CDR3 contains 15 residues. CDR3 sequence: CASIQTSGRTDTQYF. The CDR3 nucleotides are TGTGCCAGCATTCAGACTAGCGGGAGGACAGATACGCAGTATTTT.

The chain carries TRBV2 and TRBJ1-5; D unclear. This CDR3 has 14 amino acids. Germline V gene data show CDR1 as SNHLY and CDR2 as FYNNEI. Trimming stripped 4 bases from V and 5 bases from J, with 12 bases between. CDR3 coding DNA: TGTGCCAGCAGTGGGGGTATCGGGGATCAGCCCCAGCATTTT. Amino acids: CASSGGIGDQPQHF.

This chain links TRBV2 with TRBJ2-1; D might be TRBD1 (5 bases). The CDR3 is made up of 11 amino acids. The V gene lost 3 bases and the J gene lost 10 bases, with 7 bases spanning the gap. The germline gives CDR1 SNHLY, CDR2 FYNNEI. The CDR3 DNA follows: TGTGCCAGCAGTGACTGGACAGAGCAGTTCTTC. Translating it yields CASSDWTEQFF.

This chain links TRBV5-5 with TRBJ1-3; 9 bases align to TRBD1. The CDR3 contains 16 residues. In germline, CDR1 is SGHKS, CDR2 YYEKEE (reference sequence). The trim removed 4 bases at V and 1 base at J, leaving 6 bases unmatched. In DNA form, the CDR3 reads TGTGCCAGCAGCATCCGGGGACAGGGTTCTGGAAACACCATATATTTT. Protein: CASSIRGQGSGNTIYF.

The rearrangement uses TRBV2 and TRBJ1-1, with 7 bases matching TRBD1. Germline CDR1 and CDR2: SNHLY and FYNNEI. J was trimmed by 5 bases and V by 10 bases; bases with no gene match: 4. The CDR3 sequence is 11 residues long. The CDR3 loop reads CATGQRTEAFF. The CDR3 DNA is TGTGCCACGGGACAGAGGACTGAAGCTTTCTTT.

This clone was picked up a small number of times. J is TRBJ2-7 and V is TRBV20-1; TRBD1 matches 12 bases. The CDR3 loop spans 13 amino acids. The germline V gene has CDR1 DFQATT and CDR2 SNEGSKA (reference sequence). The junction had 3 bases not matched to a gene; V was cut back by 3 bases and J by 6 bases. The CDR3 DNA reads as TGCAGTGCTAGTTCGGGACAGGGGGCCGAGCAGTACTTC. The encoded protein is CSASSGQGAEQYF.

The chain is built from TRBV30 and TRBJ1-2; TRBD1 is a possible D gene (6 bases). CDR1 is GTSNPN and CDR2 is SVGIG in the germline V gene (reference sequence). Deletions cut 7 bases from V and 13 bases from J, with 25 bases between. The CDR3 spans 13 residues. The CDR3 here is CALEVGGPLAFTF. The CDR3 DNA is TGTGCCTTGGAAGTGGGGGGGCCACTAGCCTTCACCTTC.

The CDR3 loop reads CASSLTPDSYGYTF. CDR3 DNA: TGTGCCAGCAGCTTGACCCCGGACAGCTATGGCTACACCTTC. The rearrangement links TRBV7-6 to TRBJ1-2; the D gene is possibly TRBD1 (6 bases). This CDR3 comprises 14 residues. Germline V gives CDR1 SGHVS, CDR2 FNYEAQ. Trimming stripped 3 bases from V and 4 bases from J, with 12 bases between.

The chain employs TRBV5-6 and TRBJ1-1; no firm D call. V was trimmed by 2 bases and J by 0 bases, leaving 8 bases between them. Germline V gene sequence: CDR1 SGHDT, CDR2 YYEEEE. CDR3 length: 14 residues. The CDR3 sequence is CASSFATLNTEAFF. DNA for the CDR3: TGTGCCAGCAGCTTCGCTACGTTGAACACTGAAGCTTTCTTT. Looking up the rest from reference TRBV5-6 and TRBJ1-1 gives the full variable domain: DAGVTQSPTHLIKTRGQQVTLRCSPKSGHDTVSWYQQALGQGPQFIFQYYEEEERQRGNFPDRFSGHQFPNYSSELNVNALLLGDSALYLCASSFATLNTEAFFGQGTRLTVV.

V gene TRBV5-6 combines with J gene TRBJ2-7, with D perhaps matching TRBD2 (6 bases). The V gene lost 4 bases and the J gene lost 12 bases, with 14 bases spanning the gap. Germline lookup yields CDR1 SGHDT and CDR2 YYEEEE. This CDR3 contains 11 residues. CDR3 region: CASSRRGIMYF. The CDR3 nucleotides read TGTGCCAGCAGCCGCCGGGGGATTATGTACTTC.

The rearrangement joins TRBV9 to TRBJ1-1, with TRBD1 matching 11 bases. CDR1 and CDR2 (germline): SGDLS, YYNGEE. With V trimmed by 2 bases and J by 4 bases, 7 bases remained unmatched. This CDR3 contains 16 residues. The CDR3 DNA is TGTGCCAGCAGCGTCTGGACAGGGGGCGGGAGCACTGAAGCTTTCTTT. This codes for CASSVWTGGGSTEAFF. The whole variable domain, filled in from reference TRBV9 and TRBJ1-1, reads DSGVTQTPKHLITATGQRVTLRCSPRSGDLSVYWYQQSLDQGLQFLIQYYNGEERAKGNILERFSAQQFPDLHSELNLSSLELGDSALYFCASSVWTGGGSTEAFFGQGTRLTVV.

The chain joins TRBV13 to TRBJ1-3, with TRBD1 identical over 7 bases. J was trimmed by 2 bases and V by 0 bases; bases with no gene match: 4. The CDR3 extends over 16 amino acids. Germline assignment: CDR1 PRHDT and CDR2 FYEKMQ (reference sequence). The CDR3 coding sequence is TGTGCCAGCAGCTTAGGGACAGGGAGAGCTGGAAACACCATATATTTT. Protein: CASSLGTGRAGNTIYF.

The J gene is TRBJ1-1, the V gene TRBV7-9, with D possibly matching TRBD1 (5 bases). Trimming took 1 base from V and 9 from J, leaving 15 bases between them. Looked up from germline, CDR1 is SEHNR and CDR2 is FQNEAQ (reference sequence). The CDR3 runs 14 residues. CDR3 in amino acids: CASSLEGSREKAFF. The CDR3 region has the DNA TGTGCCAGCAGCTTAGAGGGCAGCAGGGAAAAAGCTTTCTTT.

The gene calls are TRBV10-1 and TRBJ1-1; 7 bases are a match to TRBD1. CDR1 WNHNN and CDR2 SYGVQD come from the germline V gene (reference sequence). The junction had 16 bases not matched to a gene; V was cut back by 0 bases and J by 0 bases. This CDR3 region has 20 residues. The CDR3 loop reads CASSESISHRGPMVNTEAFF. DNA for the CDR3: TGCGCCAGCAGTGAGTCGATTTCCCACAGGGGCCCGATGGTGAACACTGAAGCTTTCTTT.

The chain links TRBV5-5 to TRBJ2-3, with 7 bases matching TRBD2. Unmatched junction bases numbered 7, after V lost 2 bases and J lost 4 bases. The CDR3 has 15 residues. Germline V gene sequence: CDR1 SGHKS, CDR2 YYEKEE (reference sequence). CDR3 region: CASSLVRGGSDTQYF. Here the CDR3 DNA reads TGTGCCAGCAGCTTAGTGAGGGGAGGGTCAGATACGCAGTATTTT.

This chain uses TRBV28 with TRBJ2-1; the match to TRBD2 covers 7 bases. The CDR3 runs 15 residues. Unmatched junction bases numbered 14, after V lost 10 bases and J lost 5 bases. CDR1 MDHEN and CDR2 SYDVKM come from the germline V gene. The CDR3 nucleotides read TGTGCCAACAGCCCTGTGCGGGAGTCCCACAATGAGCAGTTCTTC. Encoded protein: CANSPVRESHNEQFF.

The rearrangement links TRBV10-2 to TRBJ1-1; D not resolved. This CDR3 comprises 11 residues. The germline V gene encodes CDR1 WSHSY and CDR2 SAAADI. V lost 3 bases to trimming and J lost 5 bases, with 4 bases between them. For the CDR3, the DNA is TGCGCCAGCAGTGAATATACTGAAGCTTTCTTT. Amino acid sequence: CASSEYTEAFF.

This chain connects TRBV7-3 to TRBJ1-5; D perhaps matches TRBD1 (5 bases). CDR1 is SGHTA, CDR2 FQGTGA, per germline. The CDR3 is 13 amino acids. V was cut by 3 bases and J by 5 bases, with 8 bases left in between. CDR3 protein: CASSLRGDQPQHF. Written as DNA, the CDR3 is TGTGCCAGCAGCTTGCGGGGCGATCAGCCCCAGCATTTT.

This clone was found once. Other DNA sequences in this specimen translate into the identical CDR3. J is TRBJ2-7 and V is TRBV7-2; 11 positions agree with TRBD2. This CDR3 has 15 residues. Germline CDR1 and CDR2: SGHTA and FQGNSA. The V and J ends lost 5 bases and 0 bases, in that order; junction bases with no gene match: 3. The CDR3 protein is CASSITSGGSYEQYF. The CDR3 coding sequence is TGTGCCAGCAGCATAACTAGCGGGGGCTCCTACGAGCAGTACTTC. Filled out from reference TRBV7-2 and TRBJ2-7, the complete variable domain reads GAGVSQSPSNKVTEKGKDVELRCDPISGHTALYWYRQSLGQGLEFLIYFQGNSAPDKSGLPSDRFSAERTGGSVSTLTIQRTQQEDSAVYLCASSITSGGSYEQYFGPGTRLTVT.

This chain links TRBV15 with TRBJ1-6; D remains unclear. There are 16 residues in the CDR3. Trimming pared 0 bases from V and 7 bases from J, leaving 13 bases between. Germline CDR1 and CDR2: LNHNV and YYDKDF (reference sequence). Written as DNA, the CDR3 is TGTGCCACCAGCAGAGATCGGGCGGAGGGAAATTCACCCCTCCACTTT. It translates to CATSRDRAEGNSPLHF.

V is TRBV5-1 and J is TRBJ1-1; 9 nucleotides agree with TRBD1. The CDR3 is 15 amino acids. V gave up 2 bases and J gave up 4 bases; unmatched junction bases: 6. Germline V CDR1 and CDR2: SGHRS, YFSETQ. CDR3 nucleotides: TGCGCCAGCAGCTTCCGGGGACAGGGCGTCACTGAAGCTTTCTTT. This encodes CASSFRGQGVTEAFF.

The chain carries TRBV7-2 and TRBJ2-2, with TRBD1 matching 7 bases. V trimming: 5 bases; J trimming: 4 bases; junction bases outside the gene matches: 13. The CDR3 consists of 17 residues. CDR1 is SGHTA and CDR2 is FQGNSA in the germline V gene. CDR3 nucleotide sequence: TGTGCCAGCAGCGATTCCAGGGGGTCTTGGGCCACCGGGGAGCTGTTTTTT. It is translated as CASSDSRGSWATGELFF.

The V and J genes are TRBV3-1 (or the pseudogene TRBV3-2) and TRBJ2-3; D may be TRBD2 (5 bases). The CDR3 loop spans 16 amino acids. The germline V and J ends were trimmed by 1 base and 1 base, with 12 bases remaining between them. CDR1 is LGHDT and CDR2 is YNNKEL in the germline V gene (reference sequence). The CDR3 here is CASSQVISDRTDTQYF. For the CDR3, the DNA is TGTGCCAGCAGCCAAGTTATTAGCGACCGCACAGATACGCAGTATTTT.

V gene TRBV9 combines with J gene TRBJ2-1; no firm D call. This CDR3 has 10 residues. Germline V gene lookup returns CDR1 SGDLS and CDR2 YYNGEE. The V end lost 3 bases, the J end lost 10 bases, and 5 bases lay between the germline ends. The CDR3 coding sequence is TGTGCCAGCAGCGGCCGGGAGCAGTTCTTC. Translation: CASSGREQFF.

The CDR3 spells CASSLVGGGTEAFF. For the CDR3, the DNA is TGTGCCAGCAGTCTCGTAGGTGGAGGGACTGAAGCTTTCTTT. This chain links TRBV2 with TRBJ1-1; the D is unclear. This CDR3 has 14 residues. Germline loops: CDR1 SNHLY, CDR2 FYNNEI. V lost 5 bases and J 5 bases, leaving 15 bases between the germline ends.

This chain links TRBV28 with TRBJ1-1; tentative D call: TRBD1 (6 bases). The CDR3 is 14 amino acids. The V end lost 3 bases, the J end lost 4 bases, and 12 bases lay between the germline ends. From germline, CDR1 is MDHEN and CDR2 SYDVKM. Here the CDR3 DNA reads TGTGCCAGCAGTTTGGGCCCCAGGGGCACTGAAGCTTTCTTT. It yields the protein CASSLGPRGTEAFF.

The chain carries TRBV5-6 and TRBJ1-2, with TRBD1 matching over 7 bases. The CDR3 extends over 14 amino acids. The ends lost 2 bases at V and 5 bases at J; junction bases unmatched: 6. Germline values: CDR1 SGHDT, CDR2 YYEEEE. CDR3 in DNA: TGTGCCAGCAGCTTCGGGACAGTTCCTTATGGCTACACCTTC. Its translation: CASSFGTVPYGYTF.

This chain joins TRBV19 and TRBJ1-4, with no clear D. The V end was cut by 5 bases, the J end by 8 bases, with 6 bases between. Germline V gene lookup returns CDR1 LNHDA and CDR2 SQIVND (reference sequence). The CDR3 is 11 residues long. DNA for the CDR3: TGTGCCAGTAGTCTACAGGAAAAACTGTTTTTT. It is translated as CASSLQEKLFF.

V gene TRBV28 combines with J gene TRBJ2-3; 7 positions agree with TRBD2. The germline gives CDR1 MDHEN, CDR2 SYDVKM. V shed 6 bases and J 5 bases; nucleotides not matched to a gene: 11. The CDR3 is 15 residues long. The CDR3 DNA sequence: TGTGCCAGCAGCCGACTGGGGGAGGGGCTAGATACGCAGTATTTT. Translated, it gives CASSRLGEGLDTQYF.

The chain couples TRBV6-5 to TRBJ1-6; 10 bases map to TRBD1. Germline V lookup: CDR1 MNHEY, CDR2 SVGAGI. There are 13 residues in the CDR3. With 8 bases clipped from V and 10 bases from J, the junction kept 5 bases outside the gene matches. The CDR3 DNA reads as TGTGCCAGCGGGACAGGGGAAAGATCACCCCTCCACTTT. Encoded protein: CASGTGERSPLHF.